The TCR beta chain described here comes from a study of OX40 agonist ivuxolimab in advanced cancers. Measured with immunoSEQ multiplex PCR; TCRdb has only the in-frame clones, and not every one. The sample carries tens of thousands of clones, over 80% recorded once. The clonotype was recovered from an adult with an advanced solid tumor such as melanoma, head and neck, liver or kidney cancer. This sample comprised CD4+ or CD8+ T cells sorted from blood, obtained in a trial of the OX40 agonist ivuxolimab.

The CDR3 spells CASKPGLAGNTGELFF. CDR3 nucleotides: TGTGCCAGCAAACCCGGACTAGCGGGGAACACCGGGGAGCTGTTTTTT. The V call is TRBV27, the J call TRBJ2-2; 11 nucleotides line up with TRBD2. The CDR3 is 16 residues long. V shed 7 bases and J 1 base; nucleotides not matched to a gene: 5. Germline CDR1 reads MNHEY; CDR2 reads SMNVEV (reference sequence).